Below, 17 T cell receptor beta chains from the same sample are listed, as sequenced in a study of spatial heterogeneity in lung cancer. The time point was: blood at routine non-recurrence follow-up after resection. MiXCR, run by TCRdb on the 5' RACE reads, gives a single entry per CDR3 protein. The sample consists of around 41,000 distinct CDR3 sequences, 22% of them appearing once. Sequencing used PBMCs, obtained at follow-up. These TCRs come from a female donor with early-stage non-small cell lung cancer.

Only a few counts were recorded for this clonotype. One end of the junction fails to match germline, which may point to a read error. The chain combines TRBV18 with TRBJ1-5; D might be TRBD1 (5 bases). There are 14 residues in the CDR3. Per the germline V gene, CDR1 is KGHSH and CDR2 is LQKENI. The CDR3 loop is CASSLNQGNRPQHF. As DNA, the CDR3 is TGTGCCAGCTCACTAAACCAGGGAAATCGGCCCCAGCATTTT.

This clonotype was seen only once. The CDR3 region is CASSLPVSGNTIYF. CDR3 coding DNA: TGCGCCAGCAGTCTCCCAGTCTCTGGAAACACCATATATTTT. The J gene is TRBJ1-3, the V gene TRBV4-1; D not certain. Trimming took off 6 bases at V and 0 bases at J, with 9 bases between the two ends. The CDR3 is made up of 14 amino acids. The germline V gene encodes CDR1 MGHRA and CDR2 YSYEKL.

This clonotype has at least ten counts. The chain joins TRBV23-1 to TRBJ1-4; D unclear. TRBV23-1 falls under the ORF class, with uncertain function. The germline V and J ends were trimmed by 2 bases and 9 bases, with 19 bases remaining between them. CDR3 size: 16 residues. The CDR3 region is CASSQPQSTHLKKLFF. The CDR3 region has the DNA TGCGCCAGCAGTCAACCACAGTCAACCCATTTGAAAAAACTGTTTTTT.

The V and J genes are TRBV12-3 or TRBV12-4 and TRBJ2-4, with TRBD2 matching 10 bases. The V segment lost 1 base and the J segment 0 bases; nucleotides outside the gene matches: 3. This CDR3 contains 17 residues. The CDR3 is CASSLVSGGLAKNIQYF. CDR3 sequence (DNA): TGTGCCAGCAGTTTAGTTAGCGGGGGGCTAGCCAAAAACATTCAGTACTTC.

This clonotype was seen more than once but under ten times. The chain recombines TRBV30 with TRBJ2-2; the D gene is possibly TRBD2 (6 bases). Per the germline V gene, CDR1 is GTSNPN and CDR2 is SVGIG (reference sequence). V was trimmed by 2 bases and J by 5 bases, leaving 12 bases between them. The CDR3 runs 14 residues. Here the CDR3 reads CAWSTLASTGELFF. In DNA, the CDR3 is TGTGCCTGGAGTACACTAGCATCTACCGGGGAGCTGTTTTTT.

This clonotype was observed a handful of times. The genes are TRBV19 and TRBJ2-1; D unclear. This CDR3 comprises 14 residues. Germline assignment: CDR1 LNHDA and CDR2 SQIVND (reference sequence). V lost 3 bases to trimming and J lost 5 bases, with 11 bases between them. The CDR3 DNA is TGTGCCAGTAGTATTTGGGAAAGAAACAATGAGCAGTTCTTC. It specifies CASSIWERNNEQFF.

The V and J genes are TRBV18 and TRBJ2-5; 11 bases match TRBD1. The CDR3 length is 14 residues. The V and J ends lost 9 bases and 5 bases, in that order; junction bases with no gene match: 8. Germline CDR1 is KGHSH and CDR2 is LQKENI. CDR3 bases: TGTGCCAGTGGACAGGGGGCAGTGGTGGAGACCCAGTACTTC. Its translation: CASGQGAVVETQYF.

In this sample, this clonotype turned up a few times. The CDR3: CASSQGISSYEQYF. The CDR3 DNA is TGTGCCAGCAGCCAAGGGATATCCTCCTACGAGCAGTACTTC. The chain couples TRBV11-3 to TRBJ2-7; D remains ambiguous. The V end lost 5 bases, the J end lost 0 bases, and 11 bases lay between the germline ends. Per germline, CDR1 SGHNT and CDR2 YENEEA. The length of the CDR3 is 14 residues.

This clonotype was observed at least ten times. The genes are TRBV28 and TRBJ2-3, with a possible D match to TRBD2 (5 bases). V lost 7 bases to trimming and J lost 3 bases, with 17 bases between them. The CDR3 runs to 15 residues. Germline assignment: CDR1 MDHEN and CDR2 SYDVKM. Here the CDR3 reads CASIGGRAETDTQYF. The CDR3 DNA follows: TGTGCCAGCATAGGAGGTAGAGCGGAGACAGATACGCAGTATTTT.

This clonotype was observed at least ten times. The chain uses TRBV7-2 and TRBJ2-5, with D possibly being TRBD2 (6 bases). The ends were cut back, 7 bases at V and 1 base at J, with 13 bases in the middle. Germline V gives CDR1 SGHTA, CDR2 FQGNSA. This CDR3 region has 14 residues. The CDR3, as DNA: TGTGCCAGCACCATAGCGGCATCCCAAGAGACCCAGTACTTC. It is translated as CASTIAASQETQYF.

The sample holds many counts of this clonotype. V and J are TRBV11-2 and TRBJ2-2; D not resolved. The CDR3 totals 15 residues. Germline-derived CDR1 and CDR2 are SGHAT and FQNNGV. V dropped 5 bases and J dropped 4 bases, with 14 bases sitting between them. The CDR3 DNA reads TGTGCCAGCAGCCCCCTTGCGTCAGGCACCGGGGAGCTGTTTTTT. As protein: CASSPLASGTGELFF.

This clonotype was detected once. V and J are TRBV12-5 and TRBJ1-5; a possible D gene is TRBD1 (6 bases). This CDR3 region has 16 residues. CDR1 LGHNT and CDR2 FRNRAP come from the germline V gene. The V and J ends lost 2 bases and 3 bases respectively, with 14 bases between them. CDR3 bases: TGTGCTAGTGGTTTGTCCCCCACAGGGTTCAATCAGCCCCAGCATTTT. The encoded protein is CASGLSPTGFNQPQHF.

This clonotype was seen a handful of times. The J gene is TRBJ2-7, the V gene TRBV7-6, with 13 bases aligning to TRBD2. J gave up 2 bases and V 5 bases, and 9 bases lay outside the gene matches. CDR3 length: 17 residues. Germline V lookup: CDR1 SGHVS, CDR2 FNYEAQ. The CDR3 is CASSPGLAGVRAYEQYF. Here the CDR3 DNA reads TGTGCCAGCAGCCCTGGACTAGCGGGAGTAAGAGCCTACGAGCAGTACTTC.

This clonotype was seen ten or more times. The chain combines TRBV11-2 with TRBJ2-5, with unresolved D. The CDR3 loop spans 13 amino acids. V was pared by 4 bases and J by 2 bases, with 8 bases between. Germline values: CDR1 SGHAT, CDR2 FQNNGV. CDR3 nucleotide sequence: TGTGCCAGCAGCTCACAGCCTCAAGAGACCCAGTACTTC. Its protein is CASSSQPQETQYF.

In this sample, this clonotype turned up many times. The chain employs TRBV7-8 and TRBJ1-1, with D possibly matching TRBD1 (5 bases). Between the trimmed V and J ends, which lost 0 bases and 1 base, there was a span of 9 bases. Germline V gives CDR1 SGHVS, CDR2 FQNEAQ. The CDR3 covers 15 residues. The CDR3 spells CASSLADMGNTEAFF. CDR3 DNA sequence: TGTGCCAGCAGCTTAGCGGACATGGGGAACACTGAAGCTTTCTTT. Drawing the rest from reference TRBV7-8 and TRBJ1-1, the complete variable domain is GAGVSQSPRYKVAKRGQDVALRCDPISGHVSLFWYQQALGQGPEFLTYFQNEAQLDKSGLPSDRFFAERPEGSVSTLKIQRTQQEDSAVYLCASSLADMGNTEAFFGQGTRLTVV.

This clonotype was detected ten times or more. The V gene is TRBV5-1, the J gene TRBJ2-1, with TRBD1 matching over 9 bases. The CDR3 spans 14 residues. Germline V CDR1 and CDR2: SGHRS, YFSETQ. Trimming at V came to 2 bases and at J to 5 bases, leaving 2 bases not matched to a gene. The CDR3 sequence: CASSFRTGDNEQFF. In nucleotides, the CDR3 is TGCGCCAGCAGCTTCCGGACAGGGGACAATGAGCAGTTCTTC.

This clonotype occurred a few times. The rearrangement links TRBV29-1 to TRBJ2-1, with D perhaps matching TRBD2 (6 bases). V lost 7 bases and J 8 bases, leaving 18 bases between the germline ends. In germline, CDR1 is SQVTM, CDR2 ANQGSEA. There are 13 residues in the CDR3. CDR3 bases: TGCAGCGCAGCAGGCAGGGAGGACGATGAGCAGTTCTTC. Translating it yields CSAAGREDDEQFF.